Below are 9 T cell receptor beta chains sequenced from a single sample in a study of T cells in Graves' hyperthyroidism and ophthalmopathy. The investigators amplified TCR beta CDR3 regions from RNA transcripts. RT-PCR in the first round (using the HTBI primer set) targeted the TCR CDR3. In TCRdb, the multiplex PCR reads were re-called with MiXCR into one record per CDR3 protein. The sample records about 260,000 distinct CDR3 sequences, 16% being singletons. The sample taken for sequencing was blood. These receptors originate from a young woman with Graves' ophthalmopathy.

Ten or more counts support this clonotype. V and J are TRBV3-1 and TRBJ1-4; a weak D match, TRBD1 (5 bases). CDR1 and CDR2 (germline): LGHDT, YNNKEL (reference sequence). The CDR3 contains 17 residues. V lost 4 bases and J lost 1, with 16 bases in between. Here the CDR3 reads CASSRAAGYGTNEKLFF. The CDR3 DNA reads TGTGCCAGCAGCCGCGCGGCAGGGTACGGAACTAATGAAAAACTGTTTTTT.

This clonotype has just one count. Being one base from a much bigger clone, this may be a read error. The V call is TRBV29-1, the J call TRBJ2-1, with TRBD2 matching over 11 bases. This CDR3 has 16 amino acids. V gave up 6 bases and J gave up 5 bases; unmatched junction bases: 12. Germline lookup yields CDR1 SQVTM and CDR2 ANQGSEA. The chain's CDR3 is CSVCLIGTSGHNEQFF. CDR3 DNA: TGCAGCGTCTGTTTGATCGGGACTAGCGGCCACAATGAGCAGTTCTTC.

This clonotype came up many times. The rearrangement links TRBV10-2 to TRBJ1-2, with unresolved D. CDR1 and CDR2 (germline): WSHSY, SAAADI. This CDR3 has 16 amino acids. V was clipped by 0 bases and J by 0 bases, with 11 bases between them. CDR3 in amino acids: CASSESNSGTNYGYTF. CDR3 DNA: TGCGCCAGCAGTGAGTCAAACAGCGGCACTAACTATGGCTACACCTTC.

This chain connects TRBV5-8 to TRBJ1-2, with D hard to call. This CDR3 spans 14 amino acids. Per germline, CDR1 SGHTS and CDR2 YDEGEE. V was shortened by 2 bases and J by 0 bases, with 8 bases between the two germline ends. In DNA form, the CDR3 reads TGTGCCAGCAGCTTAGCCGCAGCTAACTATGGCTACACCTTC. Its protein is CASSLAAANYGYTF.

In its sample, this clonotype was seen many times. This rearrangement joins TRBV11-2 to TRBJ2-1; 9 nucleotides align to TRBD2. With 6 bases clipped from V and 7 bases from J, the junction kept 16 bases outside the gene matches. The germline V gene has CDR1 SGHAT and CDR2 FQNNGV. The CDR3 extends over 17 amino acids. The CDR3 spells CASSPRSGGGALNEQFF. CDR3 nucleotide sequence: TGTGCCAGCAGTCCCCGGAGCGGCGGGGGGGCCTTGAATGAGCAGTTCTTC.

This clonotype occurred many times. V and J are TRBV6-5 and TRBJ1-5, with D maybe TRBD1 (5 bases). CDR1 MNHEY and CDR2 SVGAGI come from the germline V gene. V was trimmed by 2 bases and J by 6 bases, leaving 11 bases between them. The CDR3 sequence is 14 residues long. CDR3 loop: CASSYRGVFQPQHF. CDR3 bases: TGTGCCAGCAGTTACAGGGGAGTCTTTCAGCCCCAGCATTTT.

Remarks on this clonotype: This sequence may be a read error, since a much larger clone differs from it by one base. The chain links TRBV19 to TRBJ2-1, with D maybe TRBD2 (6 bases). The V end was cut by 4 bases, the J end by 2 bases, with 15 bases between. Germline CDR1 LNHDA, CDR2 SQIVND (reference sequence). CDR3 length: 16 amino acids. CDR3 residues: CASSTTRRRAYNEQFF. The CDR3 coding sequence is TGTGCCAGTAGTACGACTCGCAGGAGGGCCTACAATGAGCAGTTCTTC. The entire variable domain, with the rest obtained from reference TRBV19 and TRBJ2-1, is as follows: DGGITQSPKYLFRKEGQNVTLSCEQNLNHDAMYWYRQDPGQGLRLIYYSQIVNDFQKGDIAEGYSVSREKKESFPLTVTSAQKNPTAFYLCASSTTRRRAYNEQFFGPGTRLTVL.

This clonotype was seen at least ten times. V is TRBV7-2 and J is TRBJ1-3; D unresolved. V was cut by 1 base and J by 0 bases, with 16 bases left in between. CDR3 length equals 18 residues. Germline V gene sequence: CDR1 SGHTA, CDR2 FQGNSA. DNA of the CDR3: TGTGCCAGCAGCTTAGAGAGCGAGCCGGGTTTCTCTGGAAACACCATATATTTT. Its protein product is CASSLESEPGFSGNTIYF.

Regarding this clonotype: This may arise from a read error, as a much more abundant clone is one base away. J is TRBJ1-2 and V is TRBV6-1; D call uncertain. CDR1 and CDR2 (germline): MNHNS, SASEGT. Trimming pared 9 bases from V and 3 bases from J, leaving 14 bases between. This CDR3 region has 13 residues. CDR3: CASNTLGDYGYTF. The DNA of the CDR3 is TGTGCCAGTAATACTCTCGGGGACTATGGCTACACCTTC.